The rows below give T cell receptor beta chains drawn from one sample of a study of T cell repertoires in cytomegalovirus infection. MiXCR, run by TCRdb on the reads, gives a single entry per CDR3 protein. The table has 400,000 or so distinct CDR3 sequences, roughly 30% seen once. The source material was PBMCs. These receptor sequences come from a human donor in good health (CMV status not recorded). Some clones in this sample may be carry-over from other donors' samples. Each CDR3 is given with its conserved first and last residue. A D gene is named only where the DNA matches it firmly. Expanded clones are given a class, and other clones once, few, many or no size at all.

clone size: NA; V gene: TRBV5-6; D gene: NA; J gene: TRBJ2-7; CDR3 protein: CASSSSSRSLYEQYF; CDR3 DNA: TGTGCCAGCAGCTCCTCCAGCCGCAGCCTCTACGAGCAGTACTTC
clone size: few; V gene: TRBV19; D gene: NA; J gene: TRBJ2-3; CDR3 protein: CASSSPKTFGAPDTQYF; CDR3 DNA: TGTGCCAGTAGTTCGCCAAAGACATTCGGTGCACCAGATACGCAGTATTTT
clone size: many; V gene: TRBV7-2; D gene: TRBD1; J gene: TRBJ1-5; CDR3 protein: CASSLEGQGNTNQPQHF; CDR3 DNA: TGTGCCAGCAGCTTAGAGGGACAGGGGAATACCAATCAGCCCCAGCATTTT
clone size: NA; V gene: TRBV7-6; D gene: NA; J gene: TRBJ2-7; CDR3 protein: CASSLVYGSLYEQYF; CDR3 DNA: TGTGCCAGCAGCTTAGTTTACGGCAGCCTTTACGAGCAGTACTTC
clone size: few; V gene: TRBV6-1; D gene: NA; J gene: TRBJ1-6; CDR3 protein: CASSELVEGSPLHF; CDR3 DNA: TGTGCCAGCAGTGAACTGGTTGAAGGTTCACCCCTCCACTTT
clone size: few; V gene: TRBV12-5; D gene: TRBD1; J gene: TRBJ2-3; CDR3 protein: CASGRDRSTDTQYF; CDR3 DNA: TGTGCTAGTGGCCGGGACAGAAGCACAGATACGCAGTATTTT
clone size: NA; V gene: TRBV2; D gene: TRBD1; J gene: TRBJ2-5; CDR3 protein: CASIYARGRQTQYF; CDR3 DNA: TGTGCCAGCATATATGCCAGGGGGCGACAGACCCAGTACTTC
clone size: NA; V gene: TRBV11-2; D gene: TRBD1; J gene: TRBJ1-2; CDR3 protein: CASSSGGGDRGHGYTF; CDR3 DNA: TGTGCCAGCAGCTCCGGAGGGGGTGACAGGGGACATGGCTACACCTTC
clone size: few; V gene: TRBV20-1; D gene: NA; J gene: TRBJ2-5; CDR3 protein: CSAQILGGRQETQYF; CDR3 DNA: TGCAGTGCCCAAATACTTGGGGGTCGACAAGAGACCCAGTACTTC
clone size: NA; V gene: TRBV7-2; D gene: TRBD2; J gene: TRBJ2-7; CDR3 protein: CASSPGTSIREQYF; CDR3 DNA: TGTGCCAGCAGCCCGGGGACTAGCATCCGCGAGCAGTACTTC
clone size: NA; V gene: TRBV20-1; D gene: TRBD1; J gene: TRBJ1-1; CDR3 protein: CSAADRGANLNTEAFF; CDR3 DNA: TGCAGTGCTGCGGACAGGGGCGCCAACCTGAACACTGAAGCTTTCTTT
clone size: many; V gene: TRBV7-3; D gene: NA; J gene: TRBJ1-1; CDR3 protein: CASSLSGNTEAFF; CDR3 DNA: TGTGCCAGCAGCTTATCAGGGAATACTGAAGCTTTCTTT